The 7 T cell receptor beta chains in this list originate from one sample, sequenced in a study of blood T cell repertoires in COVID-19. The data were produced by immunoSEQ multiplex PCR, yet TCRdb's version contains in-frame clones alone and is incomplete. The table lists 85,000 to 100,000 clones, about nine tenths of them singletons, with 27% in the top ten. Material for sequencing was peripheral blood. These receptor sequences come from a man in his fifties or sixties with active or convalescent COVID-19.

The J gene is TRBJ1-1, the V gene TRBV6-5, with D tentatively TRBD1 (6 bases). The germline V gene has CDR1 MNHEY and CDR2 SVGAGI. Between the trimmed V and J ends, which lost 7 bases and 7 bases, there was a span of 19 bases. CDR3 length: 14 residues. CDR3 loop: CASINSGGSYEAFF. CDR3 coding DNA: TGTGCCAGCATTAATTCGGGGGGCTCGTATGAAGCTTTCTTT.

In its sample, this clone was seen once. The rearrangement uses TRBV5-4 and TRBJ2-7, with D perhaps TRBD1 (5 bases). The V end was cut by 1 base, the J end by 7 bases, with 12 bases between. The CDR3 spans 13 residues. Germline values: CDR1 SGHNT, CDR2 YYREEE (reference sequence). The CDR3: CASSLIQEGEQYF. CDR3 DNA sequence: TGTGCCAGCAGCTTGATACAGGAAGGGGAGCAGTACTTC.

The rearrangement joins TRBV19 to TRBJ2-1; D gene unclear. This CDR3 spans 15 amino acids. CDR1 and CDR2 from the germline V gene are LNHDA and SQIVND (reference sequence). V lost 1 base, J lost 13 bases, and 20 bases lay in between. The CDR3 region has the DNA TGTGCCAGTAGTATAGCTGCTGCTAAAGCCACTTTCCAGTTCTTC. It encodes CASSIAAAKATFQFF.

Only one count was recorded for this clone. J is TRBJ2-3 and V is TRBV18; 7 positions agree with TRBD2. V shed 6 bases, J shed 0 bases, and the junction held 6 bases outside the gene matches. Germline CDR1 is KGHSH and CDR2 is LQKENI. The CDR3 extends over 15 amino acids. CDR3 bases: TGTGCCAGCTCCCTGGGAGGGCCCAGCACAGATACGCAGTATTTT. Protein sequence: CASSLGGPSTDTQYF.

The CDR3 nucleotides read TGTGCCACCAGTGAAAGTGGGACAGGGGGCTTCGAGACCCAGTACTTC. As protein: CATSESGTGGFETQYF. V usage is TRBV24-1 and J usage is TRBJ2-5, with TRBD1 identical over 12 bases. From germline, CDR1 is KGHDR and CDR2 SFDVKD. J lost 5 bases, V lost 4 bases, and 7 bases had no gene match. CDR3 length equals 16 residues.

The rearrangement joins TRBV4-1 to TRBJ2-5, with TRBD2 as a possible D gene (5 bases). Germline lookup yields CDR1 MGHRA and CDR2 YSYEKL. This CDR3 is 15 amino acids long. V was shortened by 1 base and J by 5 bases, with 14 bases between the two germline ends. CDR3 DNA: TGCGCCAGCAGCCAAGGGCCGGGGTTCGGGGAGACCCAGTACTTC. It codes for CASSQGPGFGETQYF.

This clone came up a few times. V is TRBV7-2 and J is TRBJ2-7; 7 nucleotides agree with TRBD1. This CDR3 comprises 14 residues. Germline CDR1 and CDR2: SGHTA and FQGNSA. The trim removed 4 bases at V and 4 bases at J, leaving 7 bases unmatched. CDR3 residues: CASSSTGQRYEQYF. Here the CDR3 DNA reads TGTGCCAGCAGCTCAACGGGACAGAGATACGAGCAGTACTTC.